The source of this T cell receptor (beta chain) is a study of T cell repertoires in cytomegalovirus infection. Study overall: Public TCR beta signature analysis indicated the presence of both CMV infection and matching HLA type.

The germline CDR1 and CDR2 sequences are MNHNS and SASEGT. This CDR3 spans 17 amino acids. V shed 0 bases and J shed 0 bases, with 9 bases lying between them. Study-wide results and limits: Clonotype analysis showed dominance of the ex vivo response by HLA-C-restricted CMV-specific TCR beta clonotypes. Cumulative frequency of public TCR beta families picked out carriers of CMV plus the relevant HLA.

TCRdb re-derived calls from the reads in MiXCR, one entry per CDR3 protein. Of 350,000 to 500,000 distinct CDR3 sequences in the sample, roughly 30% were seen once. With regard to this clonotype: Its antigen is currently unknown.

The TCR comes from a human donor in good health (CMV status not recorded). Some clones in this sample may be carry-over from other donors' samples. Sequencing used PBMCs. V gene TRBV6-1 combines with J gene TRBJ1-6; weak D call: TRBD1 (6 bases). CDR3 region: CASSEAGAGSYNSPLHF. The CDR3 region has the DNA TGTGCCAGCAGTGAAGCGGGGGCTGGCTCCTATAATTCACCCCTCCACTTT.